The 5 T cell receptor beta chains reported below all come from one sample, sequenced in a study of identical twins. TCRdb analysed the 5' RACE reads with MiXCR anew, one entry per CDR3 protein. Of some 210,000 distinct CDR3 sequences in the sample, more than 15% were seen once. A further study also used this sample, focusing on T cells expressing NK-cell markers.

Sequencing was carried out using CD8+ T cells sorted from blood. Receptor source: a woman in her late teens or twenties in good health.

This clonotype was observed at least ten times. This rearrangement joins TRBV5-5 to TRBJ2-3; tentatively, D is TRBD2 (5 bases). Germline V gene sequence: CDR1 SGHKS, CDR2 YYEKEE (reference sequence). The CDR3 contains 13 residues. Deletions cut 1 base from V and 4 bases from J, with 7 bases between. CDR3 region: CASSLISADTQYF. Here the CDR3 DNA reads TGTGCCAGCAGCTTGATTAGCGCAGATACGCAGTATTTT.

For the CDR3, the DNA is TGTGCCAGCAGTTTAACGGACACCGCCCCCGAGCAGTACTTC. The encoded protein is CASSLTDTAPEQYF. The chain links TRBV27 to TRBJ2-7; D may be TRBD1 (5 bases). CDR3 length equals 14 residues. The ends were cut back, 2 bases at V and 6 bases at J, with 14 bases in the middle. Germline CDR1 MNHEY, CDR2 SMNVEV (reference sequence).

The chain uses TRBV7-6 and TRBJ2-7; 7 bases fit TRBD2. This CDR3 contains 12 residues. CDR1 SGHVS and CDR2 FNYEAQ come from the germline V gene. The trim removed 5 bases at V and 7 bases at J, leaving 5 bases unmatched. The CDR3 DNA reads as TGTGCCAGCAGCGCGGGGGAGTGGGAGCAGTACTTC. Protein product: CASSAGEWEQYF.

This chain's CDR3 is CASRPGLGEGTQYF. As DNA, the CDR3 is TGTGCCAGCAGGCCGGGACTAGGGGAGGGTACGCAGTATTTT. V usage is TRBV12-3 or TRBV12-4 and J usage is TRBJ2-3; 8 bases fit TRBD2. V lost 6 bases, J lost 8 bases, and 10 bases stayed unmatched. This CDR3 contains 14 residues.

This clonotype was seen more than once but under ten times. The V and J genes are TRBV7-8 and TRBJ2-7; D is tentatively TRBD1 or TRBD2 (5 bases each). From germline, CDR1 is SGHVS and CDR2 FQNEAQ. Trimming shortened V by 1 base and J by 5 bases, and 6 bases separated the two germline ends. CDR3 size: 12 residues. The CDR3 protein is CASSLEGHEQYF. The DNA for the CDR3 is TGTGCCAGCAGCTTAGAGGGACACGAGCAGTACTTC.